Presented here are 14 T cell receptor beta chains from one specimen sequenced in a study of T-cell reconstitution after alpha-beta-depleted transplantation in children. Using unique molecular identifiers, the investigators prepared the TCRbeta library. TCRdb independently ran MiXCR on the PCR reads; one entry per CDR3 protein. Of 800,000 to 1,000,000 distinct CDR3 sequences listed, about 30% are singletons. This sample comprised PBMCs, mostly from graft donor cells, obtained 360 days after TCRalphabeta/CD19-depleted stem cell transplant. The origin of the receptors is a boy in the first two years of life who had a stem cell transplant for SCID, so the T cells may come from the graft donor.

The chain has TRBV6-1 and TRBJ1-1; D uncertain. Trimming stripped 6 bases from V and 3 bases from J, with 11 bases between. Germline V gives CDR1 MNHNS, CDR2 SASEGT. This CDR3 region has 13 residues. The CDR3 DNA is TGTGCCAGCAGAGTCCAGACTTACACTGAAGCTTTCTTT. Protein product: CASRVQTYTEAFF.

The genes are TRBV20-1 and TRBJ1-1; D possibly corresponds to TRBD1 (5 bases). Germline CDR1 and CDR2: DFQATT and SNEGSKA (reference sequence). CDR3 length: 15 residues. V gave up 0 bases and J gave up 1 base, with 12 bases separating them. The CDR3 coding sequence is TGCAGTGCTAGAGATTGGGGAGACAGGAACACTGAAGCTTTCTTT. As protein: CSARDWGDRNTEAFF.

This clonotype has more than one count but fewer than ten. This chain links TRBV20-1 with TRBJ1-1; a weak D match, TRBD1 (6 bases). This CDR3 is 14 amino acids long. Germline loops: CDR1 DFQATT, CDR2 SNEGSKA (reference sequence). V lost 4 bases and J lost 4, with 16 bases in between. CDR3 nucleotide sequence: TGCAGTGCTACTAACAGGGAATGGAGCACTGAAGCTTTCTTT. Its translation: CSATNREWSTEAFF.

The chain combines TRBV5-1 with TRBJ1-1, with a weak D call TRBD1 (5 bases). Germline V gene sequence: CDR1 SGHRS, CDR2 YFSETQ. V lost 3 bases and J 5 bases, leaving 11 bases between the germline ends. This CDR3 is built from 13 residues. The DNA for the CDR3 is TGCGCCAGCAGCTCGGGCAGGGCGACTGAAGCTTTCTTT. Protein sequence: CASSSGRATEAFF.

The V gene is TRBV7-3, the J gene TRBJ2-3; tentatively, D is TRBD1 or TRBD2 (5 bases each). Germline V lookup: CDR1 SGHTA, CDR2 FQGTGA. The germline V and J ends were trimmed by 5 bases and 4 bases, with 16 bases remaining between them. CDR3 length: 15 amino acids. The CDR3 reads CASSKGDLRADTQYF. Written as DNA, the CDR3 is TGTGCCAGCAGCAAAGGGGACCTGCGGGCAGATACGCAGTATTTT.

In its sample, this clonotype was seen a few times. The chain carries TRBV5-1 and TRBJ2-7; D is ambiguous. Germline values: CDR1 SGHRS, CDR2 YFSETQ. Trimming shortened V by 0 bases and J by 1 base, and 11 bases separated the two germline ends. The CDR3 spans 15 residues. CDR3 residues: CASSLGSDGSYEQYF. Written as DNA, the CDR3 is TGCGCCAGCAGCTTGGGGTCCGACGGATCCTACGAGCAGTACTTC.

CDR3 amino acids: CAISEWASGGAAETQYF. CDR3 sequence (DNA): TGTGCCATCAGTGAATGGGCTAGCGGGGGGGCCGCGGAGACCCAGTACTTC. The chain is built from TRBV10-3 and TRBJ2-5; 12 positions agree with TRBD2. The germline V gene encodes CDR1 ENHRY and CDR2 SYGVKD. The CDR3 length is 17 residues. Unmatched junction bases numbered 10, after V lost 3 bases and J lost 5 bases.

This clonotype was detected a few times. The J gene is TRBJ1-5, the V gene TRBV4-1; D is undetermined. Trimming shortened V by 0 bases and J by 4 bases, and 10 bases separated the two germline ends. This CDR3 has 15 residues. CDR1 MGHRA and CDR2 YSYEKL come from the germline V gene. Here the CDR3 reads CASSQDDGNNQPQHF. DNA for the CDR3: TGCGCCAGCAGCCAAGATGATGGGAATAATCAGCCCCAGCATTTT.

The chain employs TRBV4-1 and TRBJ1-1; D not certain. CDR1 MGHRA and CDR2 YSYEKL come from the germline V gene. The V gene lost 0 bases and the J gene lost 9 bases, with 17 bases spanning the gap. This CDR3 has 15 residues. The CDR3 region is CASSQDPQAMKQAFF. The CDR3, as DNA: TGCGCCAGCAGCCAAGATCCCCAGGCCATGAAGCAAGCTTTCTTT.

The chain is built from TRBV7-3 and TRBJ2-3; 11 bases are a match to TRBD2. V dropped 1 base and J dropped 3; count of bases not matched to a gene: 9. This CDR3 is built from 18 residues. The germline V gene has CDR1 SGHTA and CDR2 FQGTGA. CDR3 in amino acids: CASSLRGLTSGTTDTQYF. The DNA of the CDR3 is TGTGCCAGCAGCTTAAGGGGCCTGACTAGCGGGACAACAGATACGCAGTATTTT.

This rearrangement joins TRBV3-1 to TRBJ1-3; 8 nucleotides match TRBD1. Germline V gene sequence: CDR1 LGHDT, CDR2 YNNKEL (reference sequence). The CDR3 sequence is 15 residues long. The junction had 7 bases not matched to a gene; V was cut back by 5 bases and J by 4 bases. For the CDR3, the DNA is TGTGCCAGCAGCTCGGCAGGGGGCACGGGAAACACCATATATTTT. Translation: CASSSAGGTGNTIYF.

This clonotype was counted a few times. The rearrangement joins TRBV9 to TRBJ1-1; no reliable D call. The V end lost 4 bases, the J end lost 4 bases, and 14 bases lay between the germline ends. Germline loops: CDR1 SGDLS, CDR2 YYNGEE. The CDR3 length is 14 residues. The CDR3: CASSLTSGSTEAFF. The CDR3 nucleotides read TGTGCCAGCAGCCTCACATCCGGGAGCACTGAAGCTTTCTTT.

This clonotype has at least ten counts. The rearrangement joins TRBV15 to TRBJ2-2; D unclear. The length of the CDR3 is 15 residues. Germline V gene sequence: CDR1 LNHNV, CDR2 YYDKDF (reference sequence). The V end was cut by 0 bases, the J end by 9 bases, with 14 bases between. The CDR3 DNA sequence: TGTGCCACCAGCAGAGATAGGGCACGAGCGTGGGAGCTGTTTTTT. This codes for CATSRDRARAWELFF.

This clonotype was seen more than once but under ten times. The chain's CDR3 is CASSLGTGATIYF. The CDR3 coding sequence is TGTGCCAGCAGCCTCGGGACAGGGGCCACCATATATTTT. V is TRBV7-7 and J is TRBJ1-3, with 10 bases that match TRBD1. The V gene end was trimmed by 5 bases and the J gene end by 9 bases; junction bases not matched to a gene: 4. In germline, CDR1 is SSHAT, CDR2 FNYEAQ (reference sequence). The CDR3 loop spans 13 amino acids.